This T cell receptor beta chain originates from a study of T cell repertoires in cytomegalovirus infection. Turning to the study itself: As its CMV epitopes, the study selected recently identified HLA-C-restricted and well-studied HLA-B-restricted targets. Signatures in public TCR beta sequences pointed to both CMV infection and matching HLA type.

MiXCR was run by TCRdb on the reads, yielding one entry per CDR3 protein. Of fewer than 650,000 distinct CDR3 sequences in the sample, 40% are singletons; the top ten hold around 46%. The CDR3 spans 15 residues. The trim removed 2 bases at V and 4 bases at J, leaving 6 bases unmatched. The germline gives CDR1 SGHTA, CDR2 FQGNSA. On this clonotype itself: Its specificity is not known.

The chain couples TRBV7-2 to TRBJ2-3, with 7 bases that match TRBD2. Source: cultured PBMCs, taken from culture after CMV antigen stimulation. The TCR originated in a human donor in good health (CMV status not recorded). Some clones in this sample may be carry-over from other donors' samples. The DNA of the CDR3 is TGTGCCAGCAGCTTACGGGGCGGGAGCTCAGATACGCAGTATTTT. This codes for CASSLRGGSSDTQYF.